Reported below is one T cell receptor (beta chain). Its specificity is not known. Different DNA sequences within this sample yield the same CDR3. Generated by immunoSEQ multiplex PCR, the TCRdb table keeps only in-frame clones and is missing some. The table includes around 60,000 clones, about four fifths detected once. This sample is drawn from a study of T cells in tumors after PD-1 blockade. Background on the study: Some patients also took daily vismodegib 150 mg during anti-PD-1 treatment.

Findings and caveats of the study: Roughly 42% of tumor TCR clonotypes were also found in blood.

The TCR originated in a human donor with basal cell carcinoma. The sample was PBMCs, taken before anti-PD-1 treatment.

The CDR3 sequence is CASRPKGGMNTEAFF. CDR3 bases: TGTGCCAGCAGACCCAAGGGGGGTATGAACACTGAAGCTTTCTTT. The chain couples TRBV6-5 to TRBJ1-1, with D possibly TRBD1 on 6 matching bases. Germline loops: CDR1 MNHEY, CDR2 SVGAGI. The ends were cut back, 6 bases at V and 0 bases at J, with 14 bases in the middle. The CDR3 covers 15 residues.